These 5 T cell receptor beta chains originate from one sample sequenced in a study of spatial heterogeneity in lung cancer. Time point reported: sample taken at primary tumor resection. Whole RNA was taken from tumor, nontumor lung or frozen PBMC; it was then sequenced unsorted. TCRdb independently ran MiXCR on the 5' RACE reads; one entry per CDR3 protein. The sample records 4,500 to 6,000 distinct CDR3 sequences, around 15% being singletons. The input for sequencing was PBMCs, taken at surgery. The source is a male donor with early-stage non-small cell lung cancer.

This clonotype was counted at least ten times. This chain links TRBV11-2 with TRBJ2-7; D is possibly TRBD2 (5 bases). This CDR3 has 14 amino acids. The germline CDR1 and CDR2 sequences are SGHAT and FQNNGV. Between the trimmed V and J ends, which lost 1 base and 4 bases, there was a span of 11 bases. The DNA for the CDR3 is TGTGCCAGCAGCTTAGTAGGGAGCGGATACGAGCAGTACTTC. Its translation: CASSLVGSGYEQYF.

By frequency in the sample, this clonotype is medium-sized. The V and J genes are TRBV29-1 and TRBJ2-5; D might be TRBD2 (6 bases). V was clipped by 4 bases and J by 4 bases, with 16 bases between them. The CDR3 is 14 amino acids. Germline V gives CDR1 SQVTM, CDR2 ANQGSEA. The CDR3 DNA reads TGCAGCGTTGTGATCTACGGGACTGGAGAGACCCAGTACTTC. It yields the protein CSVVIYGTGETQYF. The complete variable domain, with remaining parts taken from reference TRBV29-1 and TRBJ2-5, reads SAVISQKPSRDICQRGTSLTIQCQVDSQVTMMFWYRQQPGQSLTLIATANQGSEATYESGFVIDKFPISRPNLTFSTLTVSNMSPEDSSIYLCSVVIYGTGETQYFGPGTRLLVL.

This clonotype was counted ten times or more. The chain employs TRBV10-2 and TRBJ2-2, with D unresolved. Per germline, CDR1 WSHSY and CDR2 SAAADI. V shed 8 bases and J shed 3 bases, with 10 bases lying between them. The CDR3 is 13 residues long. This CDR3 is CASRAGHTGELFF. CDR3 nucleotide sequence: TGCGCCAGCCGGGCTGGGCACACCGGGGAGCTGTTTTTT.

This clonotype has only a few counts. The rearrangement uses TRBV2 and TRBJ1-2; TRBD1 aligns across 7 bases. Losses at the gene ends were 6 bases for V and 2 bases for J; bases not matched to a gene: 6. The germline CDR1 and CDR2 sequences are SNHLY and FYNNEI. The CDR3 has 14 amino acids. Here the CDR3 reads CASSAGQRNYGYTF. The CDR3 coding sequence is TGTGCCAGCAGCGCGGGACAGAGAAACTATGGCTACACCTTC.

With regard to this clonotype: With a much larger clone just one base away, this may be a read error. The chain is built from TRBV2 and TRBJ2-3, with 8 bases aligning to TRBD2. J was trimmed by 1 base and V by 8 bases; bases with no gene match: 14. From germline, CDR1 is SNHLY and CDR2 FYNNEI. This CDR3 contains 17 residues. The CDR3 nucleotides read TGTGCCAGCTGTCCCTTGGGCGGCGGGGGGCGCACAGATACGCAGTATTTT. Amino acid sequence: CASCPLGGGGRTDTQYF. Drawing the rest from reference TRBV2 and TRBJ2-3, the complete variable domain is EPEVTQTPSHQVTQMGQEVILRCVPISNHLYFYWYRQILGQKVEFLVSFYNNEISEKSEIFDDQFSVERPDGSNFTLKIRSTKLEDSAMYFCASCPLGGGGRTDTQYFGPGTRLTVL.